The 16 T cell receptor beta chains given below trace back to one sample, sequenced in a study of Ad26.COV2.S vaccination and SARS-CoV-2 variants. As to treatment: approximately 18 received Ad26.COV2.S at low or high dose, single or two shots; about 5 received placebo; per-sample allocation not given. Samples came from day 63 after the first vaccine or placebo injection. Clones were sequenced by immunoSEQ multiplex PCR, and TCRdb holds only the in-frame ones, with some missing. This table holds fewer than 500,000 clones, 90% found once. The sample was peripheral blood, taken in a trial of Ad26.COV2.S vaccine versus placebo. Every receptor here comes from a person aged 18-65 years who received the Ad26.COV2.S COVID-19 vaccine or a placebo.

CDR3 in amino acids: CASSRTDYNEKLFF. The CDR3 bases are TGTGCCAGTAGTAGGACAGACTATAATGAAAAACTGTTTTTT. The chain employs TRBV19 and TRBJ1-4; maybe TRBD1 (6 bases). From germline, CDR1 is LNHDA and CDR2 SQIVND (reference sequence). The length of the CDR3 is 14 residues. V was trimmed by 4 bases and J by 4 bases, leaving 10 bases between them. The whole variable domain, filled in from reference TRBV19 and TRBJ1-4, reads DGGITQSPKYLFRKEGQNVTLSCEQNLNHDAMYWYRQDPGQGLRLIYYSQIVNDFQKGDIAEGYSVSREKKESFPLTVTSAQKNPTAFYLCASSRTDYNEKLFFGSGTQLSVL.

The chain uses TRBV9 and TRBJ1-2, with TRBD1 matching 10 bases. Per germline, CDR1 SGDLS and CDR2 YYNGEE. Trimming took 3 bases from V and 4 from J; bases not matched to a gene: 6. The CDR3 is 15 residues long. The CDR3 nucleotides read TGTGCCAGCAGCGCGACAGGGGGCGCTTTCTATGGCTACACCTTC. Amino acid sequence: CASSATGGAFYGYTF.

The genes are TRBV5-8 and TRBJ1-5; D call uncertain. The CDR3 spans 15 residues. Germline values: CDR1 SGHTS, CDR2 YDEGEE. Trimming cost V 3 bases and J 0 bases, with 10 bases left between them. The CDR3 protein is CASSWPVISNQPQHF. In DNA form, the CDR3 reads TGTGCCAGCAGCTGGCCAGTTATTAGCAATCAGCCCCAGCATTTT.

This chain uses TRBV7-3 with TRBJ2-6; D remains ambiguous. The V end was cut by 5 bases, the J end by 0 bases, with 5 bases between. This CDR3 spans 14 amino acids. The germline gives CDR1 SGHTA, CDR2 FQGTGA. The CDR3, as DNA: TGTGCCAGCAGCCTTAGCTCTGGGGCCAACGTCCTGACTTTC. Translation gives CASSLSSGANVLTF.

The chain has TRBV9 and TRBJ2-2, with TRBD2 as a possible D gene (6 bases). Trimming pared 2 bases from V and 2 bases from J, leaving 13 bases between. There are 16 residues in the CDR3. The germline V gene encodes CDR1 SGDLS and CDR2 YYNGEE. The CDR3 loop reads CASSVGGTINTGELFF. CDR3 coding DNA: TGTGCCAGCAGCGTTGGCGGGACGATAAACACCGGGGAGCTGTTTTTT. Variable domain in full (rest from reference TRBV9 and TRBJ2-2): DSGVTQTPKHLITATGQRVTLRCSPRSGDLSVYWYQQSLDQGLQFLIQYYNGEERAKGNILERFSAQQFPDLHSELNLSSLELGDSALYFCASSVGGTINTGELFFGEGSRLTVL.

About this clone itself: Other nucleotide sequences from this sample produce the same CDR3. This rearrangement joins TRBV11-2 to TRBJ2-3, with D unclear. Germline-derived CDR1 and CDR2 are SGHAT and FQNNGV. CDR3 size: 12 residues. V lost 5 bases, J lost 3 bases, and 6 bases lay in between. The CDR3 DNA sequence: TGTGCCAGCAGCGGACGAACAGATACGCAGTATTTT. Residues: CASSGRTDTQYF. The whole variable domain, remainder taken from reference TRBV11-2 and TRBJ2-3, is EAGVAQSPRYKIIEKRQSVAFWCNPISGHATLYWYQQILGQGPKLLIQFQNNGVVDDSQLPKDRFSAERLKGVDSTLKIQPAKLEDSAVYLCASSGRTDTQYFGPGTRLTVL.

The chain recombines TRBV4-3 with TRBJ2-3; tentative D call: TRBD1 (5 bases). This CDR3 contains 16 residues. Per germline, CDR1 LGHNA and CDR2 YSLEER. V was trimmed by 2 bases and J by 2 bases, leaving 14 bases between them. The CDR3 coding sequence is TGCGCCAGCAGCCAAAATCCAGGGCGATTCACAGATACGCAGTATTTT. This gives the protein CASSQNPGRFTDTQYF.

The V and J genes are TRBV5-4 and TRBJ2-7, with 9 positions matching TRBD2. V lost 1 base to trimming and J lost 6 bases; unmatched junction nucleotides: 5. Germline V gene sequence: CDR1 SGHNT, CDR2 YYREEE (reference sequence). The CDR3 covers 14 residues. CDR3 DNA: TGTGCCAGCAGCTTGCCGGGACTAGCCCGCGAGCAGTACTTC. It encodes CASSLPGLAREQYF.

The rearrangement uses TRBV3-1 (or the pseudogene TRBV3-2) and TRBJ2-7; TRBD2 agrees at 10 bases. J gave up 0 bases and V 4 bases, and 0 bases lay outside the gene matches. Germline V gene data show CDR1 as LGHDT and CDR2 as YNNKEL (reference sequence). The CDR3 consists of 14 residues. CDR3 sequence: CASSPSGSSYEQYF. The CDR3 region has the DNA TGTGCCAGCAGCCCTAGCGGGAGCTCCTACGAGCAGTACTTC.

V is TRBV15 and J is TRBJ1-2, with D uncertain. This CDR3 contains 15 residues. The V and J ends lost 1 base and 0 bases respectively, with 9 bases between them. Germline loops: CDR1 LNHNV, CDR2 YYDKDF (reference sequence). The CDR3 loop reads CATSRGSNSNYGYTF. CDR3 nucleotides: TGTGCCACCAGCAGAGGATCAAATTCTAACTATGGCTACACCTTC.

The gene calls are TRBV5-1 and TRBJ2-7, with TRBD1 matching over 8 bases. The ends lost 3 bases at V and 5 bases at J; junction bases unmatched: 10. The CDR3 sequence is 15 residues long. Germline values: CDR1 SGHRS, CDR2 YFSETQ. CDR3 region: CASSSPGTGVNEQYF. CDR3 bases: TGCGCCAGCAGCTCGCCCGGGACAGGTGTCAACGAGCAGTACTTC.

CDR3 protein: CATSRDVTGLGIYSPLHF. CDR3 bases: TGTGCCACCAGCAGAGACGTGACAGGGTTGGGGATTTATTCACCCCTCCACTTT. The chain recombines TRBV15 with TRBJ1-6; 7 bases map to TRBD1. J was trimmed by 8 bases and V by 0 bases; bases with no gene match: 13. Germline V gives CDR1 LNHNV, CDR2 YYDKDF (reference sequence). The CDR3 runs to 18 residues. Full variable domain (outside the CDR3, taken from reference TRBV15 and TRBJ1-6): DAMVIQNPRYQVTQFGKPVTLSCSQTLNHNVMYWYQQKSSQAPKLLFHYYDKDFNNEADTPDNFQSRRPNTSFCFLDIRSPGLGDTAMYLCATSRDVTGLGIYSPLHFGNGTRLTVT.

The V gene is TRBV6-5, the J gene TRBJ1-2, with 8 bases matching TRBD1. Trimming took 7 bases from V and 11 from J; bases not matched to a gene: 9. CDR1 and CDR2 from the germline V gene are MNHEY and SVGAGI. The CDR3 loop spans 12 amino acids. The CDR3 protein is CASTLWTGWYTF. In nucleotides, the CDR3 is TGTGCCAGCACCCTATGGACAGGGTGGTACACCTTC.

V usage is TRBV5-4 and J usage is TRBJ2-7; possible D gene TRBD2, 6 bases. The V gene's germline CDR1 is SGHNT and CDR2 YYREEE (reference sequence). The CDR3 length is 14 residues. V dropped 4 bases and J dropped 0 bases, with 11 bases sitting between them. The CDR3 DNA reads as TGTGCCAGCAGCCCGGCGGGGAGCTCCTACGAGCAGTACTTC. Translating gives CASSPAGSSYEQYF. Combining the CDR3 with reference TRBV5-4 and TRBJ2-7 gives the whole variable domain ETGVTQSPTHLIKTRGQQVTLRCSSQSGHNTVSWYQQALGQGPQFIFQYYREEENGRGNFPPRFSGLQFPNYSSELNVNALELDDSALYLCASSPAGSSYEQYFGPGTRLTVT.

The J gene is TRBJ1-5, the V gene TRBV19; D is undetermined. Per germline, CDR1 LNHDA and CDR2 SQIVND (reference sequence). The ends were cut back, 3 bases at V and 0 bases at J, with 9 bases in the middle. The CDR3 is 15 residues long. The DNA of the CDR3 is TGTGCCAGTAGTATTTCTGCCGATAGCAATCAGCCCCAGCATTTT. It translates to CASSISADSNQPQHF.

In this sample, this clone turned up once. The chain combines TRBV12-3 or TRBV12-4 with TRBJ1-2; no firm D call. This CDR3 spans 11 amino acids. Trimming left V 6 bases short and J 0 bases short, with 2 bases between. The CDR3, as DNA: TGTGCCAGCAGCACTAACTATGGCTACACCTTC. Its translation: CASSTNYGYTF.